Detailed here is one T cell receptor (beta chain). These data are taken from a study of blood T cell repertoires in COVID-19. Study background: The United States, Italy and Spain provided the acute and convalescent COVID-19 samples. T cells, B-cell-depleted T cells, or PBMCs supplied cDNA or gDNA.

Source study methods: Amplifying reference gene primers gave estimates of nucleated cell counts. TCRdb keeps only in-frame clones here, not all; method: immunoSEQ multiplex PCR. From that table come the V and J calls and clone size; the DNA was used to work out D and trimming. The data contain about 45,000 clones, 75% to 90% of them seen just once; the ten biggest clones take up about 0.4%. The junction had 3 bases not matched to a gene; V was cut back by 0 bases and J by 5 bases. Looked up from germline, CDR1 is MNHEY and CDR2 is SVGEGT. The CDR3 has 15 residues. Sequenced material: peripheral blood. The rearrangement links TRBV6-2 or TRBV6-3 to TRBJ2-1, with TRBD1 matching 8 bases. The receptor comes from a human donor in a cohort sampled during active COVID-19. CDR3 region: CASSYSGQEHNEQFF. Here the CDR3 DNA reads TGTGCCAGCAGTTACTCGGGACAGGAGCACAATGAGCAGTTCTTC.